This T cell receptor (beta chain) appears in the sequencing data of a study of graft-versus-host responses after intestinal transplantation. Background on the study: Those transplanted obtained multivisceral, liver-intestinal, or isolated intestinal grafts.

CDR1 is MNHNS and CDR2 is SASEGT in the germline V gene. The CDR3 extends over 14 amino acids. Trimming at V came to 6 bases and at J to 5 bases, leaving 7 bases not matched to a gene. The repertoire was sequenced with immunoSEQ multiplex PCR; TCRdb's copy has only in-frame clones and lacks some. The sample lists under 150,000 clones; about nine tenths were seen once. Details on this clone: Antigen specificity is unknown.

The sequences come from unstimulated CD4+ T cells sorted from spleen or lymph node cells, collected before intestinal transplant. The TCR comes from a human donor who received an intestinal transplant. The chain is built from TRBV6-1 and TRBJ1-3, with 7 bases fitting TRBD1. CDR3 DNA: TGTGCCAGCAGGGGGGGACAGCCAAGAAACACCATATATTTT. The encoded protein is CASRGGQPRNTIYF.